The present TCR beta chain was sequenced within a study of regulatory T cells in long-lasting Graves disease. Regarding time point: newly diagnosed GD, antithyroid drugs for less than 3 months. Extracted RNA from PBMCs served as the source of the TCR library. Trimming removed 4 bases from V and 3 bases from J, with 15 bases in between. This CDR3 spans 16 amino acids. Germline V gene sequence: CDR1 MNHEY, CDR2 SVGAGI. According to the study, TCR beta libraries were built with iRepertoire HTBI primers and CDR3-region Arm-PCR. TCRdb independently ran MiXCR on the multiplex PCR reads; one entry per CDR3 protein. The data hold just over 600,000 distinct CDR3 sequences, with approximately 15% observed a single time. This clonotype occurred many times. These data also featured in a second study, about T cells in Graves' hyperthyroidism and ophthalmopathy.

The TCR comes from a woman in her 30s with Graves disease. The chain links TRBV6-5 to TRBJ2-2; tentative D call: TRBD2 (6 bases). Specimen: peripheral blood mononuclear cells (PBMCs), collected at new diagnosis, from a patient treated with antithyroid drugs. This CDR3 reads CASSSSGRMDTGELFF. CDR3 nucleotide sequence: TGTGCCAGCAGTTCGTCAGGGAGGATGGACACCGGGGAGCTGTTTTTT.